The 10 T cell receptor beta chains below come from one sample, sequenced in a study of T cells in women clearing cervical HPV infection. Here immunoSEQ multiplex PCR was the method, and the copy in TCRdb shows in-frame clones only, minus some. The clone table shows about 26,000 clones, with the ten largest holding around 10%. Sequencing was carried out using blood buffy coat. The receptors derive from a woman aged 18 to 75 with a cervical HPV16 infection that either progressed to CIN3+ or cleared (not recorded which).

Regarding this clone: The read is 3 residues too short to cover the CDR3 end, so that end is filled in from the germline J gene. This rearrangement joins TRBV7-3 to TRBJ2-1; 7 bases match TRBD1. Germline trimming cut 5 bases from V and 6 bases from J; bases unmatched to any gene: 10. CDR1 is SGHTA and CDR2 is FQGTGA in the germline V gene. The CDR3 is 15 residues long. The CDR3 sequence is CASSLTGILGNEQFF. CDR3 bases read: TGTGCCAGCAGCCTGACAGGGATATTGGGCAATGAG.

Turning to this clone: Read data end 3 residues before the CDR3 end; the end is taken from the germline J gene. The gene calls are TRBV18 and TRBJ2-7; weak D call: TRBD1 (6 bases). V dropped 2 bases and J dropped 4 bases, with 12 bases sitting between them. CDR3 length: 14 amino acids. Germline CDR1 reads KGHSH; CDR2 reads LQKENI. The CDR3 DNA, read in part, is TGTGCCAGCTCACCAAGGGGGATTGGGTACGAG. Translation gives CASSPRGIGYE. The entire CDR3 sequence reads CASSPRGIGYEQYF.

Concerning this clone: The missing CDR3 end, 3 residues past where the read stops, is filled in from the germline J gene. V gene TRBV29-1 combines with J gene TRBJ2-7; D may be TRBD2 (5 bases). The CDR3 spans 12 residues. Germline-derived CDR1 and CDR2 are SQVTM and ANQGSEA. V lost 7 bases to trimming and J lost 6 bases, with 16 bases between them. This CDR3 is CSALLVSAEQYF. The DNA read from the CDR3 is TGCAGCGCCCTACTAGTTAGCGCCGAG.

Details on this clone: The CDR3 goes on 3 residues after the read ends, and that part is filled in from the germline J gene. The chain has TRBV19 and TRBJ2-6; D is ambiguous. The CDR3 extends over 14 amino acids. Trimming pared 9 bases from V and 0 bases from J, leaving 9 bases between. Germline values: CDR1 LNHDA, CDR2 SQIVND (reference sequence). CDR3: CASTISSGANVLTF. The CDR3 bases that were read are TGTGCCAGCACGATCAGCTCTGGGGCCAACGTC.

On this clone itself: The CDR3 end is not reached by the read, which stops 3 residues before it; the germline J gene fills it in. The V call is TRBV9, the J call TRBJ2-1; D unclear. CDR3 length: 15 residues. Germline lookup yields CDR1 SGDLS and CDR2 YYNGEE. With 3 bases removed from V and 0 bases from J, the gap between germline ends came to 10 bases. The CDR3 sequence: CASSATGPSYNEQFF. The covered CDR3 bases are TGTGCCAGCAGCGCGACTGGCCCCTCCTACAATGAG. Variable domain in full (rest from reference TRBV9 and TRBJ2-1): DSGVTQTPKHLITATGQRVTLRCSPRSGDLSVYWYQQSLDQGLQFLIQYYNGEERAKGNILERFSAQQFPDLHSELNLSSLELGDSALYFCASSATGPSYNEQFFGPGTRLTVL.

In the case of this clone: The read halts 3 residues ahead of the CDR3 end, with the missing end drawn from the germline J gene. The chain employs TRBV30 and TRBJ2-3; TRBD2 aligns across 10 bases. CDR1 is GTSNPN, CDR2 SVGIG, per germline (reference sequence). The CDR3 has 13 residues. V gave up 4 bases and J gave up 5 bases; unmatched junction bases: 3. The CDR3 bases that were read are TGTGCCTGGACTAGCGGGGGTGTAGATACG. Translated, it gives CAWTSGGVDT. Given in full, the CDR3 is CAWTSGGVDTQYF.

As concerns this clone: The read halts 3 residues ahead of the CDR3 end, with the missing end drawn from the germline J gene. The chain is built from TRBV20-1 and TRBJ2-5; 7 positions agree with TRBD2. The CDR3 consists of 14 residues. The V segment lost 3 bases and the J segment 1 base; nucleotides outside the gene matches: 5. The germline V gene has CDR1 DFQATT and CDR2 SNEGSKA (reference sequence). CDR3 DNA, as far as it was read: TGCAGTGCTAGTCGGGGACTACTCCAAGAGACC. This encodes CSASRGLLQET. The entire CDR3 sequence reads CSASRGLLQETQYF.

With regard to this clone: The CDR3 end lies 3 residues beyond the end of the read and is filled in from the germline J gene. The rearrangement joins TRBV30 to TRBJ2-3; TRBD2 matches 8 bases. CDR1 GTSNPN and CDR2 SVGIG come from the germline V gene (reference sequence). J was trimmed by 7 bases and V by 4 bases; bases with no gene match: 10. The CDR3 has 14 amino acids. The CDR3 loop reads CAWITSGYANTQYF. The covered CDR3 bases are TGTGCCTGGATAACTAGCGGATATGCCAATACG.

As concerns this clone: The CDR3 goes on 3 residues after the read ends, and that part is filled in from the germline J gene. The rearrangement uses TRBV6-1 and TRBJ2-3, with 8 bases that match TRBD2. V dropped 0 bases and J dropped 2; count of bases not matched to a gene: 4. The CDR3 has 16 residues. Germline loops: CDR1 MNHNS, CDR2 SASEGT. CDR3 residues: CASSEALAGFTDTQYF. CDR3 DNA (partial): TGTGCCAGCAGTGAAGCCCTAGCGGGTTTCACAGATACG.

About this clone: The CDR3 end lies 3 residues beyond the end of the read and is filled in from the germline J gene. Additional DNA sequences in this sample encode the identical CDR3. The V gene is TRBV5-5, the J gene TRBJ2-2; perhaps TRBD2 as D (7 bases). The germline gives CDR1 SGHKS, CDR2 YYEKEE (reference sequence). Trimming took off 4 bases at V and 5 bases at J, with 15 bases between the two ends. The CDR3 is 15 residues long. CDR3 DNA (partial): TGTGCCAGCAGCCCCGGGGGGCAGGGAACCGGGGAG. Protein product: CASSPGGQGTGE. The complete CDR3 sequence is CASSPGGQGTGELFF.